These 17 T cell receptor beta chains share one sample of origin, sequenced in a study of blood T cell repertoires in COVID-19. TCRdb's table, derived via immunoSEQ multiplex PCR, lists solely in-frame clones and lacks some. The sample has about 280,000 clones, 70% to 90% seen once. Sequencing was carried out using PBMCs or T cells enriched from blood (not recorded which). The source is a young woman with acute COVID-19.

The J gene is TRBJ1-2, the V gene TRBV7-9; D is possibly TRBD1 (6 bases). Germline V CDR1 and CDR2: SEHNR, FQNEAQ (reference sequence). Between the trimmed V and J ends, which lost 5 bases and 4 bases, there was a span of 23 bases. This CDR3 spans 17 amino acids. The CDR3 DNA is TGTGCCAGCAGCCGATCGACAGGCCACGAGGACTTCTATGGCTACACCTTC. It codes for CASSRSTGHEDFYGYTF.

The rearrangement uses TRBV6-1 and TRBJ1-2; D uncertain. Germline assignment: CDR1 MNHNS and CDR2 SASEGT. The CDR3 is made up of 13 amino acids. The V end lost 2 bases, the J end lost 4 bases, and 8 bases lay between the germline ends. As DNA, the CDR3 is TGTGCCAGCAGTGAACTAGCTTCCTATGGCTACACCTTC. It translates to CASSELASYGYTF.

The gene calls are TRBV27 and TRBJ1-4, with D tentatively TRBD1 (5 bases). Germline values: CDR1 MNHEY, CDR2 SMNVEV (reference sequence). Between the trimmed V and J ends, which lost 3 bases and 6 bases, there was a span of 11 bases. The CDR3 runs 14 residues. The chain's CDR3 is CASSFFGGDEKLFF. The CDR3, as DNA: TGTGCCAGCAGTTTTTTCGGGGGAGATGAAAAACTGTTTTTT.

The chain combines TRBV19 with TRBJ2-7, with D unresolved. V was pared by 3 bases and J by 1 base, with 10 bases between. Germline CDR1 and CDR2: LNHDA and SQIVND (reference sequence). This CDR3 spans 14 amino acids. CDR3 sequence: CASSIFGLSYEQYF. As DNA, the CDR3 is TGTGCCAGTAGTATTTTTGGCCTTTCCTACGAGCAGTACTTC.

This chain joins TRBV29-1 and TRBJ2-2; D is possibly TRBD2 (6 bases). Between the trimmed V and J ends, which lost 6 bases and 5 bases, there was a span of 10 bases. Germline CDR1 is SQVTM and CDR2 is ANQGSEA. CDR3 size: 12 residues. The CDR3 DNA reads as TGCAGCGTGCGGGACTCAACCGGGGAGCTGTTTTTT. This codes for CSVRDSTGELFF.

The CDR3 sequence: CASMSENSYEQYF. DNA for the CDR3: TGTGCCAGCATGAGCGAGAACTCCTACGAGCAGTACTTC. This chain links TRBV28 with TRBJ2-7, with unresolved D. This CDR3 comprises 13 residues. Between the trimmed V and J ends, which lost 7 bases and 0 bases, there was a span of 10 bases. Per the germline V gene, CDR1 is MDHEN and CDR2 is SYDVKM.

V is TRBV28 and J is TRBJ2-1; no firm D call. Germline V gene data show CDR1 as MDHEN and CDR2 as SYDVKM. CDR3 length: 15 residues. V was trimmed by 6 bases and J by 4 bases, leaving 16 bases between them. The CDR3 loop is CASSSPDGVYNEQFF. The CDR3 DNA sequence: TGTGCCAGCAGCTCCCCGGATGGAGTTTACAATGAGCAGTTCTTC.

A single count supports this clone. This chain connects TRBV7-6 to TRBJ2-1, with TRBD2 matching over 10 bases. Germline lookup yields CDR1 SGHVS and CDR2 FNYEAQ. V lost 1 base, J lost 5 bases, and 2 bases stayed unmatched. CDR3 length: 15 residues. CDR3 sequence reads: CASSLVAGGNNEQFF. CDR3 nucleotides: TGTGCCAGCAGCTTAGTAGCGGGAGGCAACAATGAGCAGTTCTTC. Using reference TRBV7-6 and TRBJ2-1 for the parts outside the CDR3, the full variable domain is GAGVSQSPRYKVTKRGQDVALRCDPISGHVSLYWYRQALGQGPEFLTYFNYEAQQDKSGLPNDRFSAERPEGSISTLTIQRTEQRDSAMYRCASSLVAGGNNEQFFGPGTRLTVL.

V usage is TRBV19 and J usage is TRBJ2-7, with 13 bases aligning to TRBD2. There are 16 residues in the CDR3. CDR1 and CDR2 (germline): LNHDA, SQIVND (reference sequence). J lost 4 bases, V lost 5 bases, and 8 bases had no gene match. The CDR3 reads CASSLHGLAGEYEQYF. The DNA of the CDR3 is TGTGCCAGTAGTCTCCACGGACTAGCGGGAGAGTACGAGCAGTACTTC.

The CDR3 coding sequence is TGTGCCAGCAGCCAACAGGTTTCTGGGGCCAACGTCCTGACTTTC. Encoded protein: CASSQQVSGANVLTF. The rearrangement joins TRBV3-1 (or the pseudogene TRBV3-2) to TRBJ2-6; D remains ambiguous. The CDR3 has 15 amino acids. V was pared by 2 bases and J by 1 base, with 6 bases between. CDR1 and CDR2 from the germline V gene are LGHDT and YNNKEL (reference sequence).

The chain combines TRBV6-5 with TRBJ1-5, with D possibly being TRBD1 (5 bases). The ends were cut back, 6 bases at V and 7 bases at J, with 19 bases in the middle. The CDR3 is made up of 15 amino acids. CDR1 is MNHEY, CDR2 SVGAGI, per germline. CDR3 DNA sequence: TGTGCCAGCAGACCGCCGGGGGGATCAAAACAGCCCCAGCATTTT. Translated: CASRPPGGSKQPQHF.

V is TRBV27 and J is TRBJ2-7; 8 bases align to TRBD1. The CDR3 loop spans 14 amino acids. CDR1 is MNHEY and CDR2 is SMNVEV in the germline V gene (reference sequence). V was clipped by 3 bases and J by 7 bases; unmatched bases: 8. The CDR3 is CASSLGQALGEQYF. The CDR3 DNA sequence: TGTGCCAGCAGTTTGGGACAGGCACTTGGGGAGCAGTACTTC.

This rearrangement joins TRBV5-1 to TRBJ1-2; 8 bases are a match to TRBD1. CDR1 is SGHRS and CDR2 is YFSETQ in the germline V gene. With V trimmed by 1 base and J by 8 bases, 10 bases remained unmatched. CDR3 length: 15 amino acids. Here the CDR3 DNA reads TGCGCCAGCAGCTTGTACCGGCAGGGGGCTCACGGCTACACCTTC. Protein: CASSLYRQGAHGYTF.

The chain is built from TRBV28 and TRBJ2-1; D ambiguous. The CDR3 contains 14 residues. V lost 3 bases and J 2 bases, leaving 8 bases between the germline ends. CDR1 is MDHEN, CDR2 SYDVKM, per germline. The CDR3 is CASSLVEPYNEQFF. CDR3 nucleotides: TGTGCCAGCAGTTTGGTAGAGCCCTACAATGAGCAGTTCTTC.

V and J are TRBV11-2 and TRBJ2-5, with 7 bases that match TRBD1. CDR3 length: 15 residues. Germline CDR1 is SGHAT and CDR2 is FQNNGV. Trimming cost V 4 bases and J 5 bases; bases outside gene matches: 10. DNA of the CDR3: TGTGCCAGCAGCTCGCAACGGGTGGACAGGGAGACCCAGTACTTC. Translating gives CASSSQRVDRETQYF.

The V gene is TRBV7-9, the J gene TRBJ2-3; 8 bases fit TRBD2. Trimming took 4 bases from V and 0 from J; bases not matched to a gene: 12. The CDR3 totals 18 residues. Looked up from germline, CDR1 is SEHNR and CDR2 is FQNEAQ (reference sequence). CDR3 amino acids: CASSSLTGLARSTDTQYF. The CDR3 region has the DNA TGTGCCAGCAGCTCGCTGACTGGACTAGCTCGAAGCACAGATACGCAGTATTTT. The variable domain in full, completed from reference TRBV7-9 and TRBJ2-3, reads DTGVSQNPRHKITKRGQNVTFRCDPISEHNRLYWYRQTLGQGPEFLTYFQNEAQLEKSRLLSDRFSAERPKGSFSTLEIQRTEQGDSAMYLCASSSLTGLARSTDTQYFGPGTRLTVL.

The V gene is TRBV5-1, the J gene TRBJ2-7, with 7 bases matching TRBD2. Germline V lookup: CDR1 SGHRS, CDR2 YFSETQ. V lost 0 bases to trimming and J lost 13 bases; unmatched junction nucleotides: 10. The CDR3 contains 13 residues. CDR3 amino acids: CASSLGGLAAVYF. The CDR3 DNA is TGCGCCAGCAGCTTGGGGGGCCTAGCGGCAGTTTACTTC.